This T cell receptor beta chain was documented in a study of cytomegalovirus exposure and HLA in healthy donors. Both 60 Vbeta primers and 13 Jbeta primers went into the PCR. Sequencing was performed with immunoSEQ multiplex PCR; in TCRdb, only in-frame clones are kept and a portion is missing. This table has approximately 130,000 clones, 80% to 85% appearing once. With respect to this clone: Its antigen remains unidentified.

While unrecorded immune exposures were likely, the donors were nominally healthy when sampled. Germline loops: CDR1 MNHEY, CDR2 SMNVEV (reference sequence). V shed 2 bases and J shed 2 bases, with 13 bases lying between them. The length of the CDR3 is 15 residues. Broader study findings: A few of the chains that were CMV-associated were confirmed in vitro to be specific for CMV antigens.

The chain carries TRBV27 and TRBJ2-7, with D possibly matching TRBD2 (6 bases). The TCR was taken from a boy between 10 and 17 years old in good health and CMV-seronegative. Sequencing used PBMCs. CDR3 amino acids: CASSLLGSSAYEQYF. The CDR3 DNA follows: TGTGCCAGCAGTTTACTTGGGTCTAGCGCCTACGAGCAGTACTTC.